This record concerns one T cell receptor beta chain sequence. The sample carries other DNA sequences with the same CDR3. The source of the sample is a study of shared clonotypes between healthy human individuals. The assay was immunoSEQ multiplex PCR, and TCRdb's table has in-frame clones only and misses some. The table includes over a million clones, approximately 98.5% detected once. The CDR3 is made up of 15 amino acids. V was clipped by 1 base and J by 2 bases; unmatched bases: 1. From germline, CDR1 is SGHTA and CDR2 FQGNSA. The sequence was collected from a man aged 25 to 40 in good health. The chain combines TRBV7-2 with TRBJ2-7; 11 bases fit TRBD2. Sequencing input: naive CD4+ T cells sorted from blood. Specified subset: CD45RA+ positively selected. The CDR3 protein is CASSLGLAGTYEQYF. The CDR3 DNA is TGTGCCAGCAGCTTAGGACTAGCGGGAACCTACGAGCAGTACTTC.